Described below is a single T cell receptor (beta chain) sequence and its context. TCRdb keeps only in-frame clones here, not all; method: immunoSEQ multiplex PCR. The sample includes 35,000 to 50,000 clones, around 82% seen only once; the top ten take roughly 4.3%. This sample was taken from a study of blood T cell repertoires in COVID-19. Study-level information: The origin of the acute and convalescent COVID-19 samples was the United States, Italy and Spain.

V shed 8 bases and J 2 bases; nucleotides not matched to a gene: 14. This CDR3 region has 16 residues. Germline CDR1 MNHEY, CDR2 SMNVEV (reference sequence). The J gene is TRBJ1-2, the V gene TRBV27; TRBD1 agrees at 7 bases. The receptor comes from a woman between 70 and 85 years old with acute or convalescent COVID-19. What was sequenced was peripheral blood. CDR3 in DNA: TGTGCCAGCGGGACGTACAGGGGCGCCGACAACTATGGCTACACCTTC. The encoded protein is CASGTYRGADNYGYTF.